This entry is about one T cell receptor (beta chain). This entry belongs to a study of cytomegalovirus exposure and HLA in healthy donors. Researchers ran the PCR with 60 Vbeta and 13 Jbeta primers. Profiled with immunoSEQ multiplex PCR; TCRdb holds only in-frame clones, not every one. The sample has over 100,000 clones; 60% to 85% are singletons. This CDR3 is 14 amino acids long. The V end was cut by 5 bases, the J end by 13 bases, with 18 bases between. Germline loops: CDR1 MNHEY, CDR2 SVGAGI. This clonotype was sampled from a woman aged 18-29 years in good health and CMV-seropositive. This chain links TRBV6-5 with TRBJ1-6, with a tentative D call TRBD1 (5 bases). Material for sequencing was PBMCs. The CDR3 coding sequence is TGTGCCAGCAGTCTTGACCCATCTGGGGGGCCCCTCCACTTT. Encoded protein: CASSLDPSGGPLHF.